These T cell receptor beta chains were read from a single sample in a study of blood T cell repertoires in COVID-19. Assay: immunoSEQ multiplex PCR; the TCRdb copy retains only in-frame clones and omits some. The sample records around 300,000 clones, under 90% being singletons. Sequencing was done on a sample of peripheral blood. The receptors were sampled from a woman aged 40 to 50 who had recovered from COVID-19. The CDR3 runs from the conserved cysteine through the conserved F or W. A D gene is named only where the DNA matches it firmly. Clone size appears in some rows only: once, few, many, or a class for an expanded clone.

J gene: TRBJ1-2
D gene: -
V gene: TRBV9
clone size: -
CDR3 protein: CASSTRQSGYTF
CDR3 DNA: TGTGCCAGCAGCACGCGACAGTCCGGCTACACCTTC

J gene: TRBJ2-5
D gene: -
V gene: TRBV5-1
clone size: -
CDR3 protein: CASRFAGETQYF
CDR3 DNA: TGCGCCAGTAGATTTGCCGGGGAGACCCAGTACTTC

J gene: TRBJ1-2
D gene: -
V gene: TRBV18
clone size: -
CDR3 protein: CASSPAEAYGYTF
CDR3 DNA: TGTGCCAGCTCACCAGCGGAAGCCTATGGCTACACCTTC

J gene: TRBJ2-1
D gene: TRBD1
V gene: TRBV24-1
clone size: -
CDR3 protein: CATSDRTGLNIDEQFF
CDR3 DNA: TGTGCCACCAGTGATCGGACAGGGTTAAACATCGATGAGCAGTTCTTC

J gene: TRBJ1-2
D gene: TRBD1
V gene: TRBV6-1
clone size: -
CDR3 protein: CASSEAGTGNYGYTF
CDR3 DNA: TGTGCCAGCAGTGAAGCCGGGACAGGGAACTATGGCTACACCTTC

J gene: TRBJ2-5
D gene: -
V gene: TRBV11-2
clone size: -
CDR3 protein: CASSSSQETQYF
CDR3 DNA: TGTGCCAGCAGCTCCAGCCAAGAGACCCAGTACTTC

J gene: TRBJ2-2
D gene: TRBD2
V gene: TRBV19
clone size: -
CDR3 protein: CASSIDIPGLGSTGELFF
CDR3 DNA: TGTGCCAGTAGTATAGACATTCCGGGACTAGGATCGACCGGGGAGCTGTTTTTT

J gene: TRBJ2-2
D gene: TRBD1
V gene: TRBV25-1
clone size: once
CDR3 protein: CASPGGTGMNTGELFF
CDR3 DNA: TGTGCCAGCCCCGGGGGGACAGGGATGAACACCGGGGAGCTGTTTTTT

J gene: TRBJ2-1
D gene: -
V gene: TRBV5-1
clone size: few
CDR3 protein: CASSLISTSNEQFF
CDR3 DNA: TGCGCCAGCAGCTTGATCTCGACTAGTAATGAGCAGTTCTTC

J gene: TRBJ2-5
D gene: TRBD1
V gene: TRBV19
clone size: -
CDR3 protein: CASSPGQTETQYF
CDR3 DNA: TGTGCCAGTAGTCCGGGACAGACGGAGACCCAGTACTTC

J gene: TRBJ1-4
D gene: -
V gene: TRBV27
clone size: -
CDR3 protein: CASSSDGATNEKLFF
CDR3 DNA: TGTGCCAGCAGTTCAGACGGAGCAACTAATGAAAAACTGTTTTTT

J gene: TRBJ2-3
D gene: TRBD2
V gene: TRBV7-8
clone size: once
CDR3 protein: CASSLEGLAGTGDTQYF
CDR3 DNA: TGTGCCAGCAGCTTAGAAGGACTAGCGGGAACGGGAGATACGCAGTATTTT

J gene: TRBJ2-1
D gene: -
V gene: TRBV15
clone size: -
CDR3 protein: CATSSKSYNEQFF
CDR3 DNA: TGTGCCACCAGCAGTAAGAGCTACAATGAGCAGTTCTTC

J gene: TRBJ2-5
D gene: TRBD1
V gene: TRBV27
clone size: -
CDR3 protein: CASSLRGQGVDETQYF
CDR3 DNA: TGTGCCAGCAGTTTACGTGGACAGGGGGTTGACGAGACCCAGTACTTC

J gene: TRBJ2-7
D gene: TRBD1
V gene: TRBV11-2
clone size: -
CDR3 protein: CASSRGQGAFYEQYF
CDR3 DNA: TGTGCCAGCAGTAGGGGACAGGGGGCCTTCTACGAGCAGTACTTC

J gene: TRBJ1-3
D gene: -
V gene: TRBV27
clone size: -
CDR3 protein: CASSKREGERNTIYF
CDR3 DNA: TGTGCCAGCAGTAAGAGGGAGGGGGAAAGAAACACCATATATTTT

J gene: TRBJ2-5
D gene: TRBD2
V gene: TRBV28
clone size: -
CDR3 protein: CASSSTSALQETQYF
CDR3 DNA: TGTGCCAGCAGTTCGACTAGCGCGTTACAAGAGACCCAGTACTTC

J gene: TRBJ2-3
D gene: TRBD2
V gene: TRBV30
clone size: -
CDR3 protein: CAWSVSSSGTRRTATQYF
CDR3 DNA: TGTGCCTGGAGTGTTTCTTCTAGCGGAACCCGACGCACAGCTACGCAGTATTTT

J gene: TRBJ2-4
D gene: TRBD2
V gene: TRBV27
clone size: -
CDR3 protein: CASSSSGLAKNIQYF
CDR3 DNA: TGTGCCAGCAGTTCTAGCGGTCTAGCCAAAAACATTCAGTACTTC

J gene: TRBJ1-1
D gene: -
V gene: TRBV21-1
clone size: -
CDR3 protein: CASSTPGQNMNTEAFF
CDR3 DNA: TGTGCCAGCAGCACGCCGGGACAGAATATGAACACTGAAGCTTTCTTT

J gene: TRBJ2-1
D gene: TRBD2
V gene: TRBV28
clone size: -
CDR3 protein: CASSDRSGLAGRIEQFF
CDR3 DNA: TGTGCCAGCAGTGATCGGTCGGGACTAGCGGGAAGGATTGAGCAGTTCTTC

J gene: TRBJ1-2
D gene: -
V gene: TRBV6-1
clone size: -
CDR3 protein: CASSEAEGISGYTF
CDR3 DNA: TGTGCCAGCAGTGAAGCGGAGGGTATATCTGGCTACACCTTC

J gene: TRBJ1-2
D gene: -
V gene: TRBV27
clone size: -
CDR3 protein: CASSLSREDYGYTF
CDR3 DNA: TGTGCCAGCAGTTTAAGTCGGGAGGACTATGGCTACACCTTC

J gene: TRBJ1-5
D gene: -
V gene: TRBV28
clone size: -
CDR3 protein: CASRQLKTGNSNQPQHF
CDR3 DNA: TGTGCCAGCAGACAACTAAAAACGGGGAATAGCAATCAGCCCCAGCATTTT

J gene: TRBJ2-3
D gene: TRBD1
V gene: TRBV18
clone size: -
CDR3 protein: CASSEQGANTDTQYF
CDR3 DNA: TGTGCCAGCTCCGAGCAGGGGGCGAACACAGATACGCAGTATTTT

J gene: TRBJ2-1
D gene: TRBD1
V gene: TRBV24-1
clone size: -
CDR3 protein: CATSDTDRGGYNEQFF
CDR3 DNA: TGTGCCACCAGTGACACGGACAGGGGTGGCTACAATGAGCAGTTCTTC

J gene: TRBJ2-7
D gene: -
V gene: TRBV6-5
clone size: -
CDR3 protein: CASHRQTPYEQYF
CDR3 DNA: TGTGCCAGCCATAGACAGACTCCCTACGAGCAGTACTTC

J gene: TRBJ2-7
D gene: TRBD2
V gene: TRBV3-1/TRBV3-2
clone size: -
CDR3 protein: CASSRSLADPREQYF
CDR3 DNA: TGTGCCAGCAGCCGCTCTCTAGCGGACCCTAGGGAGCAGTACTTC

J gene: TRBJ2-2
D gene: -
V gene: TRBV19
clone size: -
CDR3 protein: CASSTIWGRGGQRNTGELFF
CDR3 DNA: TGTGCCAGTAGCACTATATGGGGCCGGGGGGGACAGAGGAACACCGGGGAGCTGTTTTTT

J gene: TRBJ2-6
D gene: -
V gene: TRBV4-1
clone size: once
CDR3 protein: CASSQDQGSGANVLTF
CDR3 DNA: TGCGCCAGCAGCCAAGATCAGGGCTCTGGGGCCAACGTCCTGACTTTC

J gene: TRBJ2-3
D gene: TRBD1
V gene: TRBV5-1
clone size: few
CDR3 protein: CASSLGTGLGTDTQYF
CDR3 DNA: TGCGCCAGCAGCTTGGGGACAGGGTTGGGAACAGATACGCAGTATTTT

J gene: TRBJ2-7
D gene: TRBD2
V gene: TRBV7-9
clone size: -
CDR3 protein: CASSNLAGGGEQYF
CDR3 DNA: TGTGCCAGCAGCAACCTAGCGGGAGGCGGCGAGCAGTACTTC

J gene: TRBJ2-1
D gene: -
V gene: TRBV15
clone size: -
CDR3 protein: CATSRSTSGQQFF
CDR3 DNA: TGTGCCACCAGCAGATCGACATCTGGGCAGCAGTTCTTC

J gene: TRBJ2-7
D gene: TRBD2
V gene: TRBV3-1/TRBV3-2
clone size: -
CDR3 protein: CASSHGTSGYEQYF
CDR3 DNA: TGTGCCAGCAGCCACGGGACTAGCGGGTACGAGCAGTACTTC

J gene: TRBJ1-1
D gene: TRBD1
V gene: TRBV5-1
clone size: -
CDR3 protein: CASSLWGTGEAFF
CDR3 DNA: TGCGCCAGCAGCTTGTGGGGGACAGGTGAAGCTTTCTTT

J gene: TRBJ2-1
D gene: -
V gene: TRBV3-1/TRBV3-2
clone size: -
CDR3 protein: CASSQVITTNEQFF
CDR3 DNA: TGTGCCAGCAGCCAAGTTATTACAACCAATGAGCAGTTCTTC

J gene: TRBJ2-3
D gene: TRBD1
V gene: TRBV10-3
clone size: -
CDR3 protein: CAISETGALSTDTQYF
CDR3 DNA: TGTGCCATCAGTGAGACAGGGGCCCTTAGCACAGATACGCAGTATTTT

J gene: TRBJ2-1
D gene: TRBD2
V gene: TRBV5-1
clone size: -
CDR3 protein: CASSLIERGEQFF
CDR3 DNA: TGCGCCAGCAGCTTGATCGAGCGGGGTGAGCAGTTCTTC

J gene: TRBJ2-1
D gene: TRBD2
V gene: TRBV4-2
clone size: -
CDR3 protein: CASSKAGEGNEQFF
CDR3 DNA: TGTGCCAGCAGCAAGGCGGGAGAGGGGAATGAGCAGTTCTTC

J gene: TRBJ1-4
D gene: -
V gene: TRBV28
clone size: -
CDR3 protein: CASSFRVRRVNEKLFF
CDR3 DNA: TGTGCCAGCAGTTTCAGAGTCCGGAGGGTAAATGAAAAACTGTTTTTT

J gene: TRBJ1-1
D gene: -
V gene: TRBV11-3
clone size: -
CDR3 protein: CASSLQGLNTEAFF
CDR3 DNA: TGTGCCAGCAGCCTCCAGGGGTTGAACACTGAAGCTTTCTTT

J gene: TRBJ1-4
D gene: TRBD1
V gene: TRBV5-1
clone size: -
CDR3 protein: CASSRQGGEKLFF
CDR3 DNA: TGCGCCAGCAGTCGACAGGGGGGAGAAAAACTGTTTTTT

J gene: TRBJ2-6
D gene: TRBD1
V gene: TRBV10-3
clone size: -
CDR3 protein: CAISAGGGPSGANVLTF
CDR3 DNA: TGTGCCATCAGTGCAGGGGGCGGCCCCTCTGGGGCCAACGTCCTGACTTTC

J gene: TRBJ2-7
D gene: TRBD1
V gene: TRBV4-1
clone size: -
CDR3 protein: CASSQDVRDRGLNEQYF
CDR3 DNA: TGCGCCAGCAGCCAAGACGTGCGAGACAGGGGGCTGAACGAGCAGTACTTC

J gene: TRBJ1-2
D gene: TRBD1
V gene: TRBV28
clone size: -
CDR3 protein: CASSRQGWIGYTF
CDR3 DNA: TGTGCCAGCAGTAGACAGGGCTGGATTGGCTACACCTTC

J gene: TRBJ1-5
D gene: -
V gene: TRBV12-3/TRBV12-4
clone size: -
CDR3 protein: CASTGRANQPQHF
CDR3 DNA: TGTGCCAGCACGGGCAGGGCCAATCAGCCCCAGCATTTT

J gene: TRBJ2-3
D gene: TRBD2
V gene: TRBV6-5
clone size: -
CDR3 protein: CASRKLAGTDTQYF
CDR3 DNA: TGTGCCAGCAGGAAACTAGCGGGCACAGATACGCAGTATTTT

J gene: TRBJ2-1
D gene: -
V gene: TRBV6-2/TRBV6-3
clone size: -
CDR3 protein: CASSKTRTTTLINEQFF
CDR3 DNA: TGTGCCAGCAGTAAAACCCGGACTACAACCCTCATTAATGAGCAGTTCTTC

J gene: TRBJ1-2
D gene: -
V gene: TRBV7-2
clone size: -
CDR3 protein: CASSLASNREAYGYTF
CDR3 DNA: TGTGCCAGCAGCTTAGCGAGCAACCGGGAGGCCTATGGCTACACCTTC

J gene: TRBJ2-2
D gene: -
V gene: TRBV6-5
clone size: -
CDR3 protein: CASSRLNTGELFF
CDR3 DNA: TGTGCCAGCAGTCGACTGAACACCGGGGAGCTGTTTTTT

J gene: TRBJ2-2
D gene: -
V gene: TRBV21-1
clone size: -
CDR3 protein: CASSKTSPTGELFF
CDR3 DNA: TGTGCCAGCAGCAAGACTAGCCCCACCGGGGAGCTGTTTTTT

J gene: TRBJ1-1
D gene: -
V gene: TRBV27
clone size: -
CDR3 protein: CASREDTTRAEAFF
CDR3 DNA: TGTGCCAGCAGGGAGGATACGACGAGGGCTGAAGCTTTCTTT

J gene: TRBJ2-1
D gene: TRBD1
V gene: TRBV28
clone size: -
CDR3 protein: CASSINGGQVGGNEQFF
CDR3 DNA: TGTGCCAGCAGTATTAACGGAGGACAGGTGGGTGGGAATGAGCAGTTCTTC

J gene: TRBJ2-1
D gene: TRBD2
V gene: TRBV14
clone size: -
CDR3 protein: CASSGRDRGRSTSGRAPYNEQFF
CDR3 DNA: TGTGCCAGCAGCGGCCGGGACAGGGGTCGCTCGACTAGCGGGAGGGCCCCCTACAATGAGCAGTTCTTC

J gene: TRBJ1-1
D gene: TRBD1
V gene: TRBV6-5
clone size: -
CDR3 protein: CASSPSWDRSTEAFF
CDR3 DNA: TGTGCCAGCAGCCCCTCTTGGGACAGGAGCACTGAAGCTTTCTTT